Listed here are 24 T cell receptor beta chains from one sample, sequenced in a study of cytomegalovirus exposure and HLA in healthy donors. The PCR made use of 60 Vbeta and 13 Jbeta primers. TCRdb's copy holds only in-frame clones and misses some; the assay was immunoSEQ multiplex PCR. The sample holds about 150,000 clones, 60% to 80% seen once. Specimen: PBMCs. The receptors derive from a woman in her twenties or thirties in good health and CMV-seronegative.

Only a few counts were recorded for this clone. V gene TRBV7-2 combines with J gene TRBJ1-1; 8 bases map to TRBD1. V lost 5 bases and J lost 1; bases outside the gene matches: 3. CDR1 and CDR2 from the germline V gene are SGHTA and FQGNSA. The CDR3 runs 14 residues. Written as DNA, the CDR3 is TGTGCCAGCAGCAGGACAGGGAGGAACACTGAAGCTTTCTTT. Translating it yields CASSRTGRNTEAFF.

V and J are TRBV5-1 and TRBJ1-1, with TRBD1 matching over 9 bases. Germline values: CDR1 SGHRS, CDR2 YFSETQ. V dropped 4 bases and J dropped 4; count of bases not matched to a gene: 8. The CDR3 loop spans 15 amino acids. For the CDR3, the DNA is TGCGCCAGCAGCATCACAGGGGGCGCGAGCACTGAAGCTTTCTTT. As protein: CASSITGGASTEAFF.

In this sample, this clone turned up a few times. This sequence joins TRBV2 and TRBJ1-1; 7 bases are shared with TRBD1. The CDR3 is made up of 15 amino acids. Germline CDR1 reads SNHLY; CDR2 reads FYNNEI. Trimming removed 4 bases from V and 0 bases from J; junction bases left unmatched: 5. CDR3 amino acids: CASSVTGTMNTEAFF. The CDR3 DNA reads TGTGCCAGCAGTGTGACAGGGACAATGAACACTGAAGCTTTCTTT.

The rearrangement links TRBV4-3 to TRBJ2-3, with D maybe TRBD2 (7 bases). V dropped 2 bases and J dropped 3 bases, with 15 bases sitting between them. CDR1 is LGHNA, CDR2 YSLEER, per germline. The CDR3 contains 16 residues. CDR3 DNA: TGCGCCAGCAGCCAAAAGGGGGGGCGGAAAACAGATACGCAGTATTTT. Translation: CASSQKGGRKTDTQYF.

The chain employs TRBV5-1 and TRBJ1-2; 10 positions match TRBD1. With 2 bases clipped from V and 6 bases from J, the junction kept 4 bases outside the gene matches. Germline loops: CDR1 SGHRS, CDR2 YFSETQ. This CDR3 is built from 14 residues. The CDR3 region has the DNA TGCGCCAGCAGCTTCGACAGGGGGCCGGATGGCTACACCTTC. Protein: CASSFDRGPDGYTF.

This chain connects TRBV6-5 to TRBJ1-1; no reliable D call. CDR1 MNHEY and CDR2 SVGAGI come from the germline V gene. The CDR3 sequence is 13 residues long. The V end lost 5 bases, the J end lost 3 bases, and 10 bases lay between the germline ends. CDR3 sequence (DNA): TGTGCCAGCAGTCCCGAGGAGGACACTGAAGCTTTCTTT. Translating gives CASSPEEDTEAFF.

V gene TRBV7-8 combines with J gene TRBJ2-7, with D tentatively TRBD1 (6 bases). The V gene lost 4 bases and the J gene lost 5 bases, with 15 bases spanning the gap. Germline CDR1 SGHVS, CDR2 FQNEAQ. The CDR3 has 14 amino acids. The CDR3 coding sequence is TGTGCCAGCAGCTCCCGGACAGAAGCGGACGAGCAGTACTTC. Translation: CASSSRTEADEQYF.

The chain is built from TRBV15 and TRBJ1-4, with TRBD1 identical over 8 bases. Germline V CDR1 and CDR2: LNHNV, YYDKDF (reference sequence). There are 18 residues in the CDR3. V shed 0 bases and J 8 bases; nucleotides not matched to a gene: 14. DNA of the CDR3: TGTGCCACCAGCAGAGATGTGCAGGGGGCGATGGTGGGAGAAAAACTGTTTTTT. Its protein product is CATSRDVQGAMVGEKLFF.

The CDR3 coding sequence is TGTGCCAGCAGCCAAGAAGACCTAGGTCCATACGAGCAGTACTTC. As protein: CASSQEDLGPYEQYF. The chain carries TRBV4-2 and TRBJ2-7, with D unresolved. Between the trimmed V and J ends, which lost 0 bases and 4 bases, there was a span of 13 bases. CDR1 is LGHNA and CDR2 is YNFKEQ in the germline V gene. The CDR3 loop spans 15 amino acids.

The V call is TRBV18, the J call TRBJ2-7; 7 bases are shared with TRBD1. This CDR3 contains 18 residues. The V and J ends lost 4 bases and 3 bases, in that order; junction bases with no gene match: 18. Germline CDR1 KGHSH, CDR2 LQKENI. CDR3 amino acids: CASSRTSTSEGGGYEQYF. CDR3 in DNA: TGTGCCAGCTCACGAACCTCAACCTCAGAAGGGGGCGGCTACGAGCAGTACTTC.

This chain joins TRBV11-2 and TRBJ1-1; D might be TRBD1 (5 bases). CDR1 and CDR2 from the germline V gene are SGHAT and FQNNGV. The CDR3 loop spans 15 amino acids. V gave up 6 bases and J gave up 1 base, with 15 bases separating them. CDR3 DNA sequence: TGTGCCAGCAGTCCTATACGGGGGAGGAACACTGAAGCTTTCTTT. Protein: CASSPIRGRNTEAFF. Using reference TRBV11-2 and TRBJ1-1 for the parts outside the CDR3, the full variable domain is EAGVAQSPRYKIIEKRQSVAFWCNPISGHATLYWYQQILGQGPKLLIQFQNNGVVDDSQLPKDRFSAERLKGVDSTLKIQPAKLEDSAVYLCASSPIRGRNTEAFFGQGTRLTVV.

V gene TRBV29-1 combines with J gene TRBJ1-4, with a weak D call TRBD1 (6 bases). Germline loops: CDR1 SQVTM, CDR2 ANQGSEA. The V end lost 6 bases, the J end lost 5 bases, and 10 bases lay between the germline ends. The CDR3 sequence is 12 residues long. This CDR3 is CSVRDTNEKLFF. The CDR3 DNA sequence: TGCAGCGTCCGGGACACCAATGAAAAACTGTTTTTT.

This chain uses TRBV6-5 with TRBJ1-2, with D perhaps TRBD1 (6 bases). The ends were cut back, 0 bases at V and 7 bases at J, with 15 bases in the middle. The V gene's germline CDR1 is MNHEY and CDR2 SVGAGI. CDR3 size: 15 residues. As DNA, the CDR3 is TGTGCCAGCAGTTACTCGATTACGGGGGGCTCTGGCTACACCTTC. This translates into CASSYSITGGSGYTF.

This clone occurred once. J is TRBJ2-2 and V is TRBV7-8; D remains unclear. This CDR3 is built from 15 residues. V gave up 4 bases and J gave up 1 base, with 10 bases separating them. CDR1 and CDR2 (germline): SGHVS, FQNEAQ. DNA of the CDR3: TGTGCCAGCAGCTCTCGGGTTATGAACACCGGGGAGCTGTTTTTT. Its protein product is CASSSRVMNTGELFF. Full variable domain (outside the CDR3, taken from reference TRBV7-8 and TRBJ2-2): GAGVSQSPRYKVAKRGQDVALRCDPISGHVSLFWYQQALGQGPEFLTYFQNEAQLDKSGLPSDRFFAERPEGSVSTLKIQRTQQEDSAVYLCASSSRVMNTGELFFGEGSRLTVL.

This clone was recorded a few times. V is TRBV7-8 and J is TRBJ2-1, with TRBD1 matching over 9 bases. This CDR3 is 16 amino acids long. The V segment lost 7 bases and the J segment 0 bases; nucleotides outside the gene matches: 7. The germline gives CDR1 SGHVS, CDR2 FQNEAQ. CDR3 coding DNA: TGTGCCAGCACCGAAGGGACAGGGAGCTCCTACAATGAGCAGTTCTTC. Its protein is CASTEGTGSSYNEQFF.

This clone was found once. V is TRBV18 and J is TRBJ1-2; TRBD1 aligns across 9 bases. From germline, CDR1 is KGHSH and CDR2 LQKENI. V lost 2 bases, J lost 6 bases, and 10 bases stayed unmatched. The CDR3 is made up of 16 amino acids. The CDR3 DNA sequence: TGTGCCAGCTCACCAGTCTTACAGGGGGCCCACGATGGCTACACCTTC. Amino acid sequence: CASSPVLQGAHDGYTF.

The chain uses TRBV18 and TRBJ2-2; TRBD1 matches 9 bases. Germline V gene lookup returns CDR1 KGHSH and CDR2 LQKENI. The CDR3 sequence is 17 residues long. Unmatched junction bases numbered 9, after V lost 2 bases and J lost 5 bases. CDR3 protein: CASSPLDRGSLTGELFF. Written as DNA, the CDR3 is TGTGCCAGCTCACCATTGGACAGGGGTTCATTGACCGGGGAGCTGTTTTTT.

This chain joins TRBV30 and TRBJ2-7; D gene unclear. Trimming pared 2 bases from V and 2 bases from J, leaving 10 bases between. CDR1 is GTSNPN and CDR2 is SVGIG in the germline V gene (reference sequence). The CDR3 is 13 residues long. The CDR3 DNA is TGTGCCTGGAGTCTAGTGATGGCCTACGAGCAGTACTTC. As protein: CAWSLVMAYEQYF.

This clone was detected only a few times. The V gene is TRBV5-4, the J gene TRBJ1-1; TRBD1 aligns across 7 bases. CDR3 length equals 14 residues. The V segment lost 0 bases and the J segment 4 bases; nucleotides outside the gene matches: 3. Germline assignment: CDR1 SGHNT and CDR2 YYREEE (reference sequence). The CDR3 region is CASSLDRGFTEAFF. DNA of the CDR3: TGTGCCAGCAGCTTGGACAGGGGTTTCACTGAAGCTTTCTTT.

The genes are TRBV6-1 and TRBJ2-1, with D unclear. The CDR3 runs 15 residues. V was pared by 1 base and J by 0 bases, with 7 bases between. Germline V gene sequence: CDR1 MNHNS, CDR2 SASEGT. The DNA of the CDR3 is TGTGCCAGCAGTGAAGGTCCGAGCTCCTACAATGAGCAGTTCTTC. This codes for CASSEGPSSYNEQFF.

This clone was seen only once. This CDR3 reads CASSARSTGEYEQYF. CDR3 nucleotides: TGTGCCAGCAGCGCGCGATCGACAGGGGAATACGAGCAGTACTTC. The rearrangement links TRBV7-6 to TRBJ2-7; 8 bases agree with TRBD1. Per germline, CDR1 SGHVS and CDR2 FNYEAQ. Losses at the gene ends were 5 bases for V and 4 bases for J; bases not matched to a gene: 10. The CDR3 loop spans 15 amino acids.

The J gene is TRBJ2-1, the V gene TRBV5-1; 10 bases align to TRBD2. The length of the CDR3 is 16 residues. Germline CDR1 SGHRS, CDR2 YFSETQ. V was pared by 1 base and J by 3 bases, with 4 bases of the junction left unmatched. The CDR3 sequence is CASSLSPSGGYNEQFF. For the CDR3, the DNA is TGCGCCAGCAGCTTGTCCCCTAGCGGGGGCTACAATGAGCAGTTCTTC.

This chain links TRBV28 with TRBJ1-2; 10 bases are shared with TRBD1. The CDR3 sequence is 13 residues long. V gave up 7 bases and J gave up 5 bases; unmatched junction bases: 4. Per the germline V gene, CDR1 is MDHEN and CDR2 is SYDVKM. CDR3 protein: CASKTGGWYGYTF. In nucleotides, the CDR3 is TGTGCCAGCAAGACAGGGGGCTGGTATGGCTACACCTTC.

The chain uses TRBV5-6 and TRBJ2-7; D might be TRBD1 (5 bases). The CDR3 runs 13 residues. CDR1 SGHDT and CDR2 YYEEEE come from the germline V gene. Between the trimmed V and J ends, which lost 4 bases and 3 bases, there was a span of 11 bases. The CDR3 sequence: CASSRGQGYEQYF. The CDR3 nucleotides are TGTGCCAGCAGCCGCGGTCAGGGCTACGAGCAGTACTTC.